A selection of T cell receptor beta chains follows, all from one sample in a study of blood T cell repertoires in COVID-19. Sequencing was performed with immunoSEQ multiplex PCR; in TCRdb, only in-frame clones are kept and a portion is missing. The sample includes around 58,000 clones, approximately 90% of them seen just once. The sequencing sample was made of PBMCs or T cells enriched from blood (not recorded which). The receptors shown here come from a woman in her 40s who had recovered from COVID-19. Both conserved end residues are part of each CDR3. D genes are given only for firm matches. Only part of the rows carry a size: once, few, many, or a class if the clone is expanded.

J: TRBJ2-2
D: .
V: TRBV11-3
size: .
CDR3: CASSPAGTGELFF
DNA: TGTGCCAGCAGCCCCGCAGGCACCGGGGAGCTGTTTTTT

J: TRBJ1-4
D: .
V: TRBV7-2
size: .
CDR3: CASSKDPQWEKLFF
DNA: TGTGCCAGCAGCAAAGATCCACAGTGGGAAAAACTGTTTTTT

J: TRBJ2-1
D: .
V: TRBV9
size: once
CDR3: CASSASGSNEQFF
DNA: TGTGCCAGCAGCGCTTCGGGGAGCAATGAGCAGTTCTTC

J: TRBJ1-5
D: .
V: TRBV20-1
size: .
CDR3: CSASWGNSNQPQHF
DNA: TGCAGTGCTAGTTGGGGCAATAGCAATCAGCCCCAGCATTTT

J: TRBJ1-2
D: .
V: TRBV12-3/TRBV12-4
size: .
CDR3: CATRGSGYYGYTF
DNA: TGTGCCACCCGAGGGAGTGGTTACTATGGCTACACCTTC

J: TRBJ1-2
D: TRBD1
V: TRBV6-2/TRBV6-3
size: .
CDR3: CASSRTGGDYGYTF
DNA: TGTGCCAGCAGCAGGACAGGGGGCGACTATGGCTACACCTTC

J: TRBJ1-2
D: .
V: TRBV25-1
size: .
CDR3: CASSAPDRFYTF
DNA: TGTGCCAGCAGTGCTCCGGACAGATTCTACACCTTC

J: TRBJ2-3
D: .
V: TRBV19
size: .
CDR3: CASSIDLSGTLDTQYF
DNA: TGTGCCAGTAGTATTGATTTGTCGGGGACACTAGATACGCAGTATTTT

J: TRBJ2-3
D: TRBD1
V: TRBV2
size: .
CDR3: CASSEIRGLGTDTQYF
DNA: TGTGCCAGCAGTGAGATCAGGGGGCTGGGCACAGATACGCAGTATTTT

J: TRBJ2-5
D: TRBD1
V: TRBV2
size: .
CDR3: CASSDLTGFGETQYF
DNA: TGTGCCAGCAGCGATCTGACAGGGTTTGGGGAGACCCAGTACTTC

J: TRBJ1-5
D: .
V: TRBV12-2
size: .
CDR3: CASRFPGQSNQPQHF
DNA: TGTGCAAGTCGCTTCCCGGGACAGAGCAATCAGCCCCAGCATTTT

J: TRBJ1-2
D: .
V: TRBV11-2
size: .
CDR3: CASSITGSFYYGYTF
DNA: TGTGCCAGCAGCATCACGGGGAGTTTCTACTATGGCTACACCTTC

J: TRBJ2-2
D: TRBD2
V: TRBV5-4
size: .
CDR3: CASSLEAGGNTGELFF
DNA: TGTGCCAGCAGCTTGGAAGCGGGGGGGAACACCGGGGAGCTGTTTTTT

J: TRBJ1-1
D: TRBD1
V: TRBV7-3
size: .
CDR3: CASSQDRGTEAFF
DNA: TGTGCCAGCAGCCAGGACAGGGGCACTGAAGCTTTCTTT

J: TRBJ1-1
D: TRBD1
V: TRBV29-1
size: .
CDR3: CSDGTGMNTEAFF
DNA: TGCAGCGATGGGACAGGGATGAACACTGAAGCTTTCTTT